Listed here is a single T cell receptor beta chain. Its target is not known. The source of the sample is a study of beta chain features in type 1 diabetes. For the study at large: The examined sorted cells totaled under 120 million across samples.

CD45RO/CCR7/CD25/CD127/CD95/CD27 staining was used to isolate CD4+ naive, central memory, regulatory and stem cell-like memory cells by sorting. Expressed TCRB transcripts were sequenced because the isolated RNA had all been reverse transcribed beforehand. The method was immunoSEQ multiplex PCR; TCRdb's version includes in-frame clones alone and lacks a portion of them. The sample lists 200,000 to 250,000 clones, around 65% occurring once. General study results and limits: PCR might favor shorter templates, equally in patients and controls. Comparison showed that naive, central memory and Treg TCRB repertoires appeared more similar among patients than among healthy donors.

Germline V gene data show CDR1 as GTSNPN and CDR2 as SVGIG (reference sequence). Trimming at V came to 6 bases and at J to 9 bases, leaving 9 bases not matched to a gene. The CDR3 spans 12 residues. The chain recombines TRBV30 with TRBJ1-1; TRBD1 matches 8 bases. This TCR came from a man younger than 45 in good health. Material for sequencing was naive CD4+ T cells from blood. This chain's CDR3 is CACWDRQGKAFF. The DNA of the CDR3 is TGTGCCTGTTGGGACAGGCAGGGAAAAGCTTTCTTT. The full variable domain, in which reference TRBV30 and TRBJ1-1 provide the parts outside the CDR3, is SQTIHQWPATLVQPVGSPLSLECTVEGTSNPNLYWYRQAAGRGLQLLFYSVGIGQISSEVPQNLSASRPQDRQFILSSKKLLLSDSGFYLCACWDRQGKAFFGQGTRLTVV.